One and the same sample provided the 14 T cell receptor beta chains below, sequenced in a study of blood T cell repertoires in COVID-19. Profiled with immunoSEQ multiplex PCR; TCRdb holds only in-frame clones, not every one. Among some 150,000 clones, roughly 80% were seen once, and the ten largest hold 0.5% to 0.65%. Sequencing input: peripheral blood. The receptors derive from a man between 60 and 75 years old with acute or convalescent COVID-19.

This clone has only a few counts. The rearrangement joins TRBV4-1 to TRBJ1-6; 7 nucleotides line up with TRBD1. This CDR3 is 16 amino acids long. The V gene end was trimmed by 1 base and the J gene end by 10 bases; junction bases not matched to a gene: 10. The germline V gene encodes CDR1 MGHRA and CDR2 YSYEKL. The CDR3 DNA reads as TGCGCCAGCAGCCAAGTAATTGTAAGGGGGCCATCACCCCTCCACTTT. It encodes CASSQVIVRGPSPLHF.

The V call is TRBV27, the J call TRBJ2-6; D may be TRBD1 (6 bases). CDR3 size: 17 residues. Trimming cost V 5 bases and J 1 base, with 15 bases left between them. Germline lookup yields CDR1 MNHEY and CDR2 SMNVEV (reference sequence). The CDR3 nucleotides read TGTGCCAGCAGTCCGAGACAGGTATTATCTGGGGCCAACGTCCTGACTTTC. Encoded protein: CASSPRQVLSGANVLTF.

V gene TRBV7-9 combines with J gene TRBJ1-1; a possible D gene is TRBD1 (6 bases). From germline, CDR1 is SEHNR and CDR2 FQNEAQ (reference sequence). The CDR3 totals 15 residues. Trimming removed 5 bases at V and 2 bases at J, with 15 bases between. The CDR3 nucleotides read TGTGCCAGCAGCACTTACAGGGACCAAAACACTGAAGCTTTCTTT. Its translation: CASSTYRDQNTEAFF.

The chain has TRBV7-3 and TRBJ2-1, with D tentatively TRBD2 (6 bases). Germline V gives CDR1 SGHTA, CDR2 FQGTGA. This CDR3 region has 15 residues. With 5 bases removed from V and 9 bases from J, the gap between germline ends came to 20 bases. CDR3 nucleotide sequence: TGTGCCAGCAGCCCCACGGAGGGGCAAACGAGTGAGCAGTTCTTC. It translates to CASSPTEGQTSEQFF.

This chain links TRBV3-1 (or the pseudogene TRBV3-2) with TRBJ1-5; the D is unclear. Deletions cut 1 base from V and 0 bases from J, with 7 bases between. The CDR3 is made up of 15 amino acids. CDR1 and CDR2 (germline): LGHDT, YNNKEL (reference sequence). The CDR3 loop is CASSQVPGSNQPQHF. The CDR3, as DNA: TGTGCCAGCAGCCAAGTGCCCGGTAGCAATCAGCCCCAGCATTTT.

Written as DNA, the CDR3 is TGTGCCAGTACCCCAGGGGACAGGGTCTACGAGCAGTACTTC. Protein sequence: CASTPGDRVYEQYF. The genes are TRBV19 and TRBJ2-7; 9 nucleotides match TRBD1. Germline-derived CDR1 and CDR2 are LNHDA and SQIVND (reference sequence). J gave up 3 bases and V 7 bases, and 7 bases lay outside the gene matches. There are 14 residues in the CDR3.

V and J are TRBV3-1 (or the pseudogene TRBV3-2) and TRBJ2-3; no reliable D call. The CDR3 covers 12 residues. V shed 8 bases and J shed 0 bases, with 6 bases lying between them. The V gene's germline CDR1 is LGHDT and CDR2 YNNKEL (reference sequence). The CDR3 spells CASRSSTDTQYF. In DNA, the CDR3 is TGTGCCAGCCGGTCTAGCACAGATACGCAGTATTTT.

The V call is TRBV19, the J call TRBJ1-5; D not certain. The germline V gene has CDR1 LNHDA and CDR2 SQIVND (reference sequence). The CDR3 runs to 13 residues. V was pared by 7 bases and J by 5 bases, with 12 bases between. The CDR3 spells CASIGSRYQPQHF. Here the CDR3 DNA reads TGTGCCAGTATTGGAAGCAGGTATCAGCCCCAGCATTTT.

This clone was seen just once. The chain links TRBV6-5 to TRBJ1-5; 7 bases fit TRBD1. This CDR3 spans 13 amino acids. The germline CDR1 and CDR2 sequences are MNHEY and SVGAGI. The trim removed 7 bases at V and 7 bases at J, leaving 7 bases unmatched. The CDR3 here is CASISTGIQPQHF. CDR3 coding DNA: TGTGCCAGCATTTCGACAGGGATCCAGCCCCAGCATTTT.

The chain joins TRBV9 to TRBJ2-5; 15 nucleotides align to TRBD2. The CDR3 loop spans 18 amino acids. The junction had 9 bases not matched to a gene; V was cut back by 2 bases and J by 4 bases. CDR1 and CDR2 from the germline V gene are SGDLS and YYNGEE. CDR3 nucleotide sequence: TGTGCCAGCAGCGTTGGACTAGCGGGGGGGCCCTCAAGAGAGACCCAGTACTTC. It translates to CASSVGLAGGPSRETQYF.

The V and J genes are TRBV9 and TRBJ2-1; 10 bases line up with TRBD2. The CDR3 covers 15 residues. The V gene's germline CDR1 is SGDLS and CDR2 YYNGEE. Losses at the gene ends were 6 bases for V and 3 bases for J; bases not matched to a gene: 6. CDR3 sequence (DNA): TGTGCCAGCAACCGCGGGACTAGCGACTACAATGAGCAGTTCTTC. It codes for CASNRGTSDYNEQFF.

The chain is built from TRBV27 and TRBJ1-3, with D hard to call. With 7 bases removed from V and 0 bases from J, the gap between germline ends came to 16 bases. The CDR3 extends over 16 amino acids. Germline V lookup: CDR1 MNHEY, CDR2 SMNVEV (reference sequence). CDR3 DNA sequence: TGTGCCAGCAAATCTGTAGCGACGGGCTCTGGAAACACCATATATTTT. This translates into CASKSVATGSGNTIYF.

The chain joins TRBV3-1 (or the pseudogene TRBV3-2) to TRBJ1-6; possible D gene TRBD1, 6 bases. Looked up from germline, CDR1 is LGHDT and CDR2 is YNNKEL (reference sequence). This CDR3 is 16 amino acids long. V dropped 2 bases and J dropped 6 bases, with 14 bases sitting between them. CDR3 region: CASSQNPGAGNSPLHF. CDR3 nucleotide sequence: TGTGCCAGCAGCCAAAATCCAGGGGCCGGTAATTCACCCCTCCACTTT.

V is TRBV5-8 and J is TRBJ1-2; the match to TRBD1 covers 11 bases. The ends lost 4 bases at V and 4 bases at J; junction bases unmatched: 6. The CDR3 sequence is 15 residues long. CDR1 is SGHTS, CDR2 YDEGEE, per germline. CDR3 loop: CASSGQGAGFYGYTF. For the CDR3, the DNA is TGTGCCAGCAGCGGACAGGGGGCAGGATTCTATGGCTACACCTTC.